These 13 T cell receptor beta chains share one sample of origin, sequenced in a study of blood T cells in healthy people across ages. A second PCR of about 6 to 12 cycles used a sample-barcoded 5' primer and a J-beta primer mix. TCRdb re-analysed the 5' RACE reads in MiXCR, keeping a single row per CDR3 protein. The sample lists approximately 600,000 distinct CDR3 sequences; roughly three fifths were seen once. Sequencing was carried out using blood. These receptors were taken from a man between 60 and 70 years old in good health.

The chain links TRBV10-3 to TRBJ2-2; TRBD1 might be the D (6 bases). From germline, CDR1 is ENHRY and CDR2 SYGVKD. The CDR3 length is 14 residues. V lost 4 bases and J lost 5, with 11 bases in between. The CDR3 here is CAISVQGGTGELFF. In DNA, the CDR3 is TGTGCCATCAGTGTACAGGGTGGTACCGGGGAGCTGTTTTTT.

The V gene is TRBV2, the J gene TRBJ2-5; 8 bases match TRBD1. This CDR3 has 13 residues. Per the germline V gene, CDR1 is SNHLY and CDR2 is FYNNEI. V lost 6 bases to trimming and J lost 11 bases; unmatched junction nucleotides: 11. CDR3 amino acids: CASRGGQASPQYF. The DNA of the CDR3 is TGTGCCAGCAGAGGGGGACAGGCCTCCCCTCAGTACTTC.

The chain combines TRBV6-5 with TRBJ2-5; D possibly corresponds to TRBD1 (5 bases). There are 11 residues in the CDR3. V shed 6 bases and J shed 5 bases, with 7 bases lying between them. Germline V lookup: CDR1 MNHEY, CDR2 SVGAGI. The CDR3 DNA reads TGTGCCAGCAGACAGGCTGAGACCCAGTACTTC. Encoded protein: CASRQAETQYF.

The chain recombines TRBV3-1 with TRBJ1-2, with D possibly being TRBD1 (5 bases). V was shortened by 5 bases and J by 4 bases, with 14 bases between the two germline ends. The germline V gene encodes CDR1 LGHDT and CDR2 YNNKEL (reference sequence). CDR3 size: 14 residues. CDR3 in DNA: TGTGCCAGCAGCAAGGGACTCCTGACCTATGGCTACACCTTC. It codes for CASSKGLLTYGYTF.

This chain connects TRBV10-3 to TRBJ2-1; possibly TRBD2 for D (6 bases). Trimming cost V 7 bases and J 7 bases, with 20 bases left between them. Germline V gene sequence: CDR1 ENHRY, CDR2 SYGVKD. CDR3 length equals 15 residues. The DNA for the CDR3 is TGTGCCATCACCCAAGGTGGGGGACTCATTAATGAGCAGTTCTTC. It is translated as CAITQGGGLINEQFF.

The gene calls are TRBV2 and TRBJ1-5; tentative D call: TRBD1 (6 bases). The CDR3 is 14 amino acids. V was clipped by 6 bases and J by 5 bases, with 14 bases between them. CDR1 is SNHLY, CDR2 FYNNEI, per germline. The CDR3 reads CASSLDRRDQPQHF. As DNA, the CDR3 is TGTGCCAGCAGCCTGGACAGACGGGATCAGCCCCAGCATTTT.

The chain couples TRBV24-1 to TRBJ2-3; D is uncertain. The CDR3 runs 11 residues. Germline CDR1 and CDR2: KGHDR and SFDVKD. V gave up 6 bases and J gave up 6 bases, with 6 bases separating them. The CDR3 reads CATSSVDTQYF. DNA of the CDR3: TGTGCCACCAGTTCGGTGGATACGCAGTATTTT.

This sequence joins TRBV7-8 and TRBJ2-1; D perhaps matches TRBD2 (7 bases). Germline CDR1 is SGHVS and CDR2 is FQNEAQ. This CDR3 is built from 16 residues. The V end was cut by 2 bases, the J end by 9 bases, with 20 bases between. CDR3 nucleotide sequence: TGTGCCAGCAGCTTATATCGGGGGGCGTCACTGGGTGAGCAGTTCTTC. Protein sequence: CASSLYRGASLGEQFF.

This clonotype was picked up one time. This rearrangement joins TRBV5-1 to TRBJ2-5; 7 bases align to TRBD2. The CDR3 totals 16 residues. After removal of 3 bases from V and 2 bases from J, the junction contained 10 bases not matched to a gene. Germline CDR1 reads SGHRS; CDR2 reads YFSETQ. DNA for the CDR3: TGCGCCAGCAGCTCCCCGACTCGCGGGGGACAAGAGACCCAGTACTTC. Its protein product is CASSSPTRGGQETQYF.

This clonotype was seen more than once but under ten times. This chain uses TRBV28 with TRBJ1-2; D not resolved. This CDR3 is built from 12 residues. V was trimmed by 7 bases and J by 2 bases, leaving 8 bases between them. CDR1 MDHEN and CDR2 SYDVKM come from the germline V gene. This CDR3 is CASTEGNYGYTF. The DNA for the CDR3 is TGTGCCAGCACCGAGGGCAACTATGGCTACACCTTC.

The chain employs TRBV7-2 and TRBJ2-1; D is undetermined. Trimming took 2 bases from V and 9 from J, leaving 11 bases between them. This CDR3 has 13 amino acids. In germline, CDR1 is SGHTA, CDR2 FQGNSA. The chain's CDR3 is CASSLSPISEQFF. The CDR3 nucleotides read TGTGCCAGCAGCTTATCGCCCATAAGTGAGCAGTTCTTC.

A few counts support this clonotype. V is TRBV2 and J is TRBJ1-5, with 7 bases that match TRBD1. The trim removed 5 bases at V and 4 bases at J, leaving 5 bases unmatched. CDR1 is SNHLY, CDR2 FYNNEI, per germline. This CDR3 is built from 14 residues. CDR3 sequence: CASSPYRGNQPQHF. In DNA, the CDR3 is TGTGCCAGCAGTCCCTACAGGGGAAATCAGCCCCAGCATTTT.

V gene TRBV24-1 combines with J gene TRBJ2-1; TRBD2 matches 8 bases. CDR1 and CDR2 (germline): KGHDR, SFDVKD. The CDR3 is 15 amino acids. Trimming took 4 bases from V and 4 from J; bases not matched to a gene: 5. CDR3 DNA sequence: TGTGCCACCAGTGACCCTCGGGGGGGATACAATGAGCAGTTCTTC. Translated: CATSDPRGGYNEQFF.